This entry describes one TCR beta chain. The data stem from a study of T cells in Graves' hyperthyroidism and ophthalmopathy. Study-level information: The authors collected peripheral blood at initial diagnosis, before any treatment.

RNA transcripts provided the source from which TCR beta CDR3 regions were amplified. The HTBI primer set served for first-round RT-PCR of the TCR CDR3. TCRdb re-derived calls from the multiplex PCR reads in MiXCR, one entry per CDR3 protein. The repertoire has more than 450,000 distinct CDR3 sequences, 13% to 15% of them found once; the top ten carry over 11%. Hyperthyroidism had been newly diagnosed in patients aged 18 to 65, and its duration was under 2 months. Deletions cut 0 bases from V and 10 bases from J, with 19 bases between. Per germline, CDR1 MNHEY and CDR2 SVGAGI. CDR3 size: 16 residues. J is TRBJ2-1 and V is TRBV6-5; D gene ambiguous. This clonotype was sampled from a woman aged 40 to 49 with Graves' hyperthyroidism. The sample consisted of blood. The CDR3 sequence: CASSYSSEPPSWEQFF. The CDR3 DNA reads as TGTGCCAGCAGTTACTCCTCCGAGCCCCCCAGTTGGGAGCAGTTCTTC.